These T cell receptor beta chains were read from a single sample in a study of T cells in Graves' hyperthyroidism and ophthalmopathy. From the multiplex PCR reads, TCRdb called clonotypes with MiXCR, one entry per CDR3 protein. The sample shows a few hundred thousand distinct CDR3 sequences, around 16% of them seen only once. The sequenced material came from blood. All receptors come from a woman aged 25-40 years with Graves' hyperthyroidism. Both conserved end residues are trimmed from each CDR3. Fields, in order: D gene, CDR3 length, V gene, CDR3 protein. D genes are given only for firm matches.

>NA|12|TRBV3-1
ASSQGPGHQTQY
>NA|12|TRBV5-1
ASSLSAWGYEQY
>NA|12|TRBV9
ASSVEGSNQPQH
>NA|12|TRBV5-1
ASSLTGGADTQY
>TRBD2|11|TRBV3-1
ANKPGGIYEQY
>NA|11|TRBV29-1
SVAYSVNTEAF
>NA|14|TRBV7-6
ASSLAGLYNTGELF
>TRBD2|12|TRBV6-1
ASMLADHTGELF
>TRBD2|13|TRBV12-3/TRBV12-4
ASSLDSGPLLGQY
>NA|13|TRBV28
ASTPAGALFNEQF
>TRBD2|15|TRBV3-1
ASSRTLGTSGTDTQY
>NA|14|TRBV6-1
ASSEWGREVTDTQY
>NA|13|TRBV5-1
ASSLAARGNSPLH
>TRBD2|16|TRBV11-2
ASSLDRPATSGSNEQY
>TRBD2|12|TRBV11-1
ASRLGRESNEQF
>NA|13|TRBV13
ASSLSASDTDTQY
>NA|12|TRBV19
ASIEAPGRNTQY
>NA|12|TRBV14
ASSPHTTAAEQF
>NA|16|TRBV25-1
ASSERGSVGATNEKLF
>NA|15|TRBV27
ASSLTPLLGMNTEAF
>NA|11|TRBV11-2
ASSLARNEKLF
>NA|13|TRBV11-2
ASSLGGRSNSPLH
>NA|14|TRBV11-2
ASSLRAPRDTGELF
>NA|12|TRBV28
ASSSPSSDRRAF
>TRBD2|17|TRBV6-2/TRBV6-3
ASSYWTVSGRSAKNIQY
>TRBD2|13|TRBV29-1
SLLQLADPYNEQF
>NA|14|TRBV20-1
SARDKGGVFYNEQF
>NA|12|TRBV10-3
AISERGYGSPLH
>NA|12|TRBV11-1
ASSLGEGSGELF
>TRBD1|13|TRBV19
ASSIEQGLQYGYT
>NA|15|TRBV4-1
ASSERTGKGRNEKLF
>NA|14|TRBV20-1
SARVRGRGANYGYT
>TRBD1|14|TRBV28
ASSFPRDRGFNEQF
>NA|16|TRBV6-6
ASSYLDPDRTPGNTIY
>TRBD2|13|TRBV20-1
SARDFSSGRNEQF
>TRBD2|15|TRBV6-4
AKLSRTSGTSYNEQF
>TRBD2|14|TRBV10-1
ASSESKASGIDEQY
>NA|13|TRBV6-2/TRBV6-3
ASSYRRDATYEQY
>TRBD2|12|TRBV20-1
SASASGRGDTQY
>NA|12|TRBV12-3/TRBV12-4
ASSWSGENTEAF
>TRBD1|12|TRBV7-7
ASSARTGGNEQF